The 20 T cell receptor beta chains given below trace back to one sample, sequenced in a study of cytomegalovirus exposure and HLA in healthy donors. PCR involved 60 Vbeta and 13 Jbeta primers. The table came from immunoSEQ multiplex PCR; TCRdb's copy has only in-frame clones and leaves some out. The sample carries roughly 140,000 clones, over 75% recorded once. Sequences were obtained from PBMCs. These receptors were collected from a male donor in good health and CMV-seronegative.

The V gene is TRBV6-9, the J gene TRBJ2-3; 7 bases match TRBD2. Germline V gene lookup returns CDR1 MNHGY and CDR2 SVAAGI. V trimming: 2 bases; J trimming: 2 bases; junction bases outside the gene matches: 4. The CDR3 is 15 residues long. CDR3 DNA: TGTGCCAGCAGTTATGAACTAGCGCACACAGATACGCAGTATTTT. Its protein is CASSYELAHTDTQYF.

The chain combines TRBV11-2 with TRBJ2-5; D ambiguous. This CDR3 is 12 amino acids long. V was clipped by 5 bases and J by 4 bases, with 8 bases between them. Germline V gene sequence: CDR1 SGHAT, CDR2 FQNNGV. CDR3 coding DNA: TGTGCCAGCAGCCGACATCGAGAGACCCAGTACTTC. Protein: CASSRHRETQYF.

This chain joins TRBV7-2 and TRBJ2-1, with D maybe TRBD2 (6 bases). Germline loops: CDR1 SGHTA, CDR2 FQGNSA. The ends were cut back, 5 bases at V and 1 base at J, with 18 bases in the middle. This CDR3 contains 17 residues. The CDR3 sequence is CASSPSRGWGSYNEQFF. The CDR3 DNA is TGTGCCAGCAGCCCCAGCCGGGGGTGGGGGTCCTACAATGAGCAGTTCTTC.

As regards this clone: The sample has other DNA sequences that encode this CDR3 too. The chain links TRBV6-5 to TRBJ2-7; 10 nucleotides line up with TRBD1. Germline CDR1 MNHEY, CDR2 SVGAGI. The CDR3 totals 15 residues. V trimming: 6 bases; J trimming: 2 bases; junction bases outside the gene matches: 7. The CDR3 DNA is TGTGCCAGCAGCCGGGCCGGGACAGGGGCCTACGAGCAGTACTTC. This encodes CASSRAGTGAYEQYF.

This clone was detected a few times. V gene TRBV11-2 combines with J gene TRBJ1-1, with D perhaps TRBD1 (5 bases). The germline V gene encodes CDR1 SGHAT and CDR2 FQNNGV. With 1 base removed from V and 3 bases from J, the gap between germline ends came to 12 bases. The CDR3 covers 15 residues. The DNA for the CDR3 is TGTGCCAGCAGCTTAGGGTACAGGTGGGACACTGAAGCTTTCTTT. Amino acid sequence: CASSLGYRWDTEAFF.

This sequence joins TRBV4-3 and TRBJ2-7; TRBD2 is a possible D gene (7 bases). CDR1 and CDR2 from the germline V gene are LGHNA and YSLEER. The germline V and J ends were trimmed by 4 bases and 6 bases, with 22 bases remaining between them. The CDR3 length is 16 residues. CDR3 protein: CASSPSTGGASAEQYF. CDR3 nucleotide sequence: TGCGCCAGCAGCCCCAGCACTGGGGGGGCCTCAGCCGAGCAGTACTTC.

This chain links TRBV6-5 with TRBJ2-7, with 7 nucleotides matching TRBD1. Germline V gene data show CDR1 as MNHEY and CDR2 as SVGAGI. The V segment lost 6 bases and the J segment 4 bases; nucleotides outside the gene matches: 9. This CDR3 has 14 residues. CDR3 DNA sequence: TGTGCCAGCAGCCCCGGGACAGTGGATTACGAGCAGTACTTC. Its protein is CASSPGTVDYEQYF.

The V call is TRBV5-5, the J call TRBJ1-1; 9 positions agree with TRBD1. V dropped 3 bases and J dropped 9; count of bases not matched to a gene: 12. This CDR3 has 15 residues. Germline CDR1 SGHKS, CDR2 YYEKEE (reference sequence). CDR3 bases: TGTGCCAGCAGCTGGAAAACAGGGGGCGAATCCAAAGCTTTCTTT. It is translated as CASSWKTGGESKAFF.

The chain has TRBV7-2 and TRBJ2-1; TRBD2 might be the D (7 bases). CDR1 is SGHTA, CDR2 FQGNSA, per germline. Deletions cut 1 base from V and 7 bases from J, with 11 bases between. The CDR3 sequence is 14 residues long. The CDR3 DNA reads TGTGCCAGCAGCTTAGGGGGGCGGGGGAATGAGCAGTTCTTC. It yields the protein CASSLGGRGNEQFF.

This chain links TRBV7-3 with TRBJ1-2; tentatively, D is TRBD1 (6 bases). The V gene's germline CDR1 is SGHTA and CDR2 FQGTGA. The CDR3 sequence is 14 residues long. Trimming pared 2 bases from V and 6 bases from J, leaving 13 bases between. The CDR3 loop is CASSLSPGADGYTF. The DNA for the CDR3 is TGTGCCAGCAGCTTATCGCCAGGGGCCGATGGCTACACCTTC.

The chain has TRBV25-1 and TRBJ2-3; D is ambiguous. Trimming stripped 2 bases from V and 3 bases from J, with 12 bases between. Germline CDR1 MGHDK, CDR2 SYGVNS. The CDR3 sequence is 15 residues long. This CDR3 reads CASSEDRVETDTQYF. The DNA for the CDR3 is TGTGCCAGCAGTGAAGATAGAGTCGAGACAGATACGCAGTATTTT.

The chain is built from TRBV5-4 and TRBJ2-7; TRBD2 matches 7 bases. With 0 bases clipped from V and 0 bases from J, the junction kept 3 bases outside the gene matches. The CDR3 spans 15 residues. Germline V gene data show CDR1 as SGHNT and CDR2 as YYREEE (reference sequence). CDR3 loop: CASSLGRGSSYEQYF. CDR3 DNA: TGTGCCAGCAGCTTGGGGCGGGGGAGCTCCTACGAGCAGTACTTC. Complete variable domain (other parts from reference TRBV5-4 and TRBJ2-7): ETGVTQSPTHLIKTRGQQVTLRCSSQSGHNTVSWYQQALGQGPQFIFQYYREEENGRGNFPPRFSGLQFPNYSSELNVNALELDDSALYLCASSLGRGSSYEQYFGPGTRLTVT.

The chain is built from TRBV5-1 and TRBJ2-5; D perhaps matches TRBD1 (5 bases). TRBJ2-7 matches the DNA end more closely, so the J call is doubtful. The CDR3 is made up of 14 amino acids. Germline V lookup: CDR1 SGHRS, CDR2 YFSETQ. CDR3 protein: CASSLVGASYEQYF. Here the CDR3 DNA reads TGCGCCAGCAGCTTGGTAGGGGCCTCCTACGAGCAGTACTTC.

The rearrangement links TRBV6-6 to TRBJ1-1; 9 bases map to TRBD1. V dropped 5 bases and J dropped 5; count of bases not matched to a gene: 6. Germline assignment: CDR1 MNHNY and CDR2 SVGAGI (reference sequence). This CDR3 has 14 amino acids. The CDR3 here is CASSNDRGVTEAFF. CDR3 nucleotide sequence: TGTGCCAGCAGTAACGACAGGGGGGTTACTGAAGCTTTCTTT.

The CDR3 nucleotides are TGTGCCAGCAGCTCGACAGGGGACTACAATGAGCAGTTCTTC. The encoded protein is CASSSTGDYNEQFF. This chain connects TRBV5-4 to TRBJ2-1; TRBD1 agrees at 8 bases. Germline CDR1 is SGHNT and CDR2 is YYREEE (reference sequence). This CDR3 is 14 amino acids long. Unmatched junction bases numbered 2, after V lost 3 bases and J lost 3 bases.

In nucleotides, the CDR3 is TGTGCCAGCAGCTCGGGACAGCTAATAGCCAAAAACATTCAGTACTTC. Protein sequence: CASSSGQLIAKNIQYF. The rearrangement links TRBV11-2 to TRBJ2-4; 7 bases agree with TRBD1. The germline V gene has CDR1 SGHAT and CDR2 FQNNGV. The CDR3 consists of 16 residues. V was clipped by 4 bases and J by 0 bases; unmatched bases: 6.

This clone was seen a handful of times. This chain joins TRBV7-9 and TRBJ1-4, with a tentative D call TRBD1 (5 bases). V was shortened by 2 bases and J by 6 bases, with 16 bases between the two germline ends. The CDR3 has 16 amino acids. Germline V lookup: CDR1 SEHNR, CDR2 FQNEAQ (reference sequence). The CDR3: CASSLKGRELDEKLFF. CDR3 coding DNA: TGTGCCAGCAGCTTAAAGGGGAGGGAGTTAGATGAAAAACTGTTTTTT.

The genes are TRBV9 and TRBJ2-7; TRBD2 agrees at 13 bases. The CDR3 runs 17 residues. V shed 0 bases, J shed 6 bases, and the junction held 9 bases outside the gene matches. The germline gives CDR1 SGDLS, CDR2 YYNGEE. The CDR3 nucleotides are TGTGCCAGCAGCGTAGGGTCTGGGACTAGCGGGGTCGGCGAGCAGTACTTC. Translation: CASSVGSGTSGVGEQYF. The full variable domain, in which reference TRBV9 and TRBJ2-7 provide the parts outside the CDR3, is DSGVTQTPKHLITATGQRVTLRCSPRSGDLSVYWYQQSLDQGLQFLIQYYNGEERAKGNILERFSAQQFPDLHSELNLSSLELGDSALYFCASSVGSGTSGVGEQYFGPGTRLTVT.

A few counts support this clone. The chain recombines TRBV2 with TRBJ1-2; 7 nucleotides align to TRBD1. Germline V gene data show CDR1 as SNHLY and CDR2 as FYNNEI. The CDR3 sequence is 15 residues long. Trimming at V came to 6 bases and at J to 4 bases, leaving 11 bases not matched to a gene. DNA for the CDR3: TGTGCCAGCAGGACGGCCGACAGGGCAGTCTATGGCTACACCTTC. Translation: CASRTADRAVYGYTF.

The CDR3 is CASSQAPPGTGTTEAFF. The CDR3 DNA reads as TGCGCCAGCAGCCAAGCTCCACCCGGGACAGGGACCACTGAAGCTTTCTTT. J is TRBJ1-1 and V is TRBV4-1; TRBD1 matches at 9 bases. The junction had 10 bases not matched to a gene; V was cut back by 1 base and J by 4 bases. This CDR3 has 17 residues. Germline assignment: CDR1 MGHRA and CDR2 YSYEKL.